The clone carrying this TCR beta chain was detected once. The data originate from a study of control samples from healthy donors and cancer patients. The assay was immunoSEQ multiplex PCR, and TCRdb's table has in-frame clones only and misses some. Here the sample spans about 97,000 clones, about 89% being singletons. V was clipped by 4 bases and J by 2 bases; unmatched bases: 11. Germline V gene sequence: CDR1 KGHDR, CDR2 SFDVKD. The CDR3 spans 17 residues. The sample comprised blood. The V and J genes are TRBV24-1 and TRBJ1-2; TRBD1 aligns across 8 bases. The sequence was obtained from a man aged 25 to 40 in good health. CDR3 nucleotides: TGTGCCACCAGTGACCCGACAGGGGCCGACGGGAACTATGGCTACACCTTC. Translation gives CATSDPTGADGNYGYTF.